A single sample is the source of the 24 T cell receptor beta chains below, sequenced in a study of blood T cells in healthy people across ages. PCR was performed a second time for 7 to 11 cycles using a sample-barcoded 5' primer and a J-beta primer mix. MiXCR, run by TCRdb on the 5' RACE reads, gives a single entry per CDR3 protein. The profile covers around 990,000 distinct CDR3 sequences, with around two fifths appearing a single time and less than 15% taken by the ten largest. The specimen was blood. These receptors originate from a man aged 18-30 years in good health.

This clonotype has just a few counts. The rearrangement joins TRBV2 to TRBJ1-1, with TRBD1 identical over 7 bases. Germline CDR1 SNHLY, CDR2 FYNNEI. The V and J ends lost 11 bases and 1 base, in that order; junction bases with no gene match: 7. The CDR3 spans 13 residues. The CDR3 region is CARAGDRNTEAFF. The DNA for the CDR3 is TGTGCCCGCGCCGGGGACAGGAACACTGAAGCTTTCTTT. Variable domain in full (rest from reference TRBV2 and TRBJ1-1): EPEVTQTPSHQVTQMGQEVILRCVPISNHLYFYWYRQILGQKVEFLVSFYNNEISEKSEIFDDQFSVERPDGSNFTLKIRSTKLEDSAMYFCARAGDRNTEAFFGQGTRLTVV.

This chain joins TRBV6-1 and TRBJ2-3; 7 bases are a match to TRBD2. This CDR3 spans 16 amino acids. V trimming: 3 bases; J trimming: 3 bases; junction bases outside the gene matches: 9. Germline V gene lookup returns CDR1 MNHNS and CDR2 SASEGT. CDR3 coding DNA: TGTGCCAGCAGTGATCGGGGAGGGGCGTTAACAGATACGCAGTATTTT. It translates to CASSDRGGALTDTQYF.

DNA of the CDR3: TGTGCCAGCAGCTTGCGCCTGGGAAGCTCCTATAATTCACCCCTCCACTTT. It is translated as CASSLRLGSSYNSPLHF. V is TRBV5-5 and J is TRBJ1-6, with no clear D. The CDR3 sequence is 17 residues long. V dropped 1 base and J dropped 0 bases, with 11 bases sitting between them. The V gene's germline CDR1 is SGHKS and CDR2 YYEKEE (reference sequence). The full variable domain, its missing parts supplied by reference TRBV5-5 and TRBJ1-6, is DAGVTQSPTHLIKTRGQQVTLRCSPISGHKSVSWYQQVLGQGPQFIFQYYEKEERGRGNFPDRFSARQFPNYSSELNVNALLLGDSALYLCASSLRLGSSYNSPLHFGNGTRLTVT.

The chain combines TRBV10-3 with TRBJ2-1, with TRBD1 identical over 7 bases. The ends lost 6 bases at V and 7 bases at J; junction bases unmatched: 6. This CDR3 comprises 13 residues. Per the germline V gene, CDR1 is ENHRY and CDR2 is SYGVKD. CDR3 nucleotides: TGTGCCATCAGCCAAACACAGGGGAATGAGCAGTTCTTC. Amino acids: CAISQTQGNEQFF.

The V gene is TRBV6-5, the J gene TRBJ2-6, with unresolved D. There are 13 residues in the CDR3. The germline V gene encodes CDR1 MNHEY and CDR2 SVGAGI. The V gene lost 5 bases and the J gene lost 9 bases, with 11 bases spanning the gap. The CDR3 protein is CASSEQAINVLTF. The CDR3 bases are TGTGCCAGCAGTGAGCAGGCGATCAACGTCCTGACTTTC.

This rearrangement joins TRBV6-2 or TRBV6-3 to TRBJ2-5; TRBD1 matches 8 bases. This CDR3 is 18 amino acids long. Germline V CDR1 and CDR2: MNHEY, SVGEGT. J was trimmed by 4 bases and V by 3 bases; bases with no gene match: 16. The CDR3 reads CASSYPADGQGLRETQYF. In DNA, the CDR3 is TGTGCCAGCAGTTATCCGGCCGACGGACAGGGATTGAGAGAGACCCAGTACTTC.

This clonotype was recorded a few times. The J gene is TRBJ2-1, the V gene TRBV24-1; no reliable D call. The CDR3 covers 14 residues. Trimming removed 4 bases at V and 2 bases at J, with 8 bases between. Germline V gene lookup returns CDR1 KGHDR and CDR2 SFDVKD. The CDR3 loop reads CATSERATYNEQFF. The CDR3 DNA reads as TGTGCCACCAGTGAAAGGGCAACCTACAATGAGCAGTTCTTC.

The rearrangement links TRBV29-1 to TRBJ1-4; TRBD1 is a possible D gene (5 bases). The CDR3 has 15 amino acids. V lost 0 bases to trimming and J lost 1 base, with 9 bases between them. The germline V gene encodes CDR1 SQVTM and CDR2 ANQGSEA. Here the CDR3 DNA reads TGCAGCGTTGAAGAAACGGGGGTAACTAATGAAAAACTGTTTTTT. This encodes CSVEETGVTNEKLFF.

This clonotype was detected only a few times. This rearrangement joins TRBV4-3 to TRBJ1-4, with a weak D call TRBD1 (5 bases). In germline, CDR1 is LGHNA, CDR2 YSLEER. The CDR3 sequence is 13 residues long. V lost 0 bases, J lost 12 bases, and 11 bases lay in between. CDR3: CASSQESEGQLFF. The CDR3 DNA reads TGCGCCAGCAGCCAAGAATCGGAGGGACAACTGTTTTTT.

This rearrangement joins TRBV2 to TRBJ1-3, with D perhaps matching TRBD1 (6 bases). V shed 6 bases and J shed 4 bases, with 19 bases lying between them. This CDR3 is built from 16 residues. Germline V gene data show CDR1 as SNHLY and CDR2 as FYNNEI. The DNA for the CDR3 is TGTGCCAGCAGCCCAGGTGGGGGCGAGAGCGGAAACACCATATATTTT. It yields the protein CASSPGGGESGNTIYF.

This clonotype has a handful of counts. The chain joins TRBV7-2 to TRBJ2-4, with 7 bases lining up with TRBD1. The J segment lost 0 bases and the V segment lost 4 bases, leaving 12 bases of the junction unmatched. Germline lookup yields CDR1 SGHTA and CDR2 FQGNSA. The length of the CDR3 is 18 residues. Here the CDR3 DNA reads TGTGCCAGCAGCTCCCCCTTGGGGACAGACGTAGCCAAAAACATTCAGTACTTC. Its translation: CASSSPLGTDVAKNIQYF.

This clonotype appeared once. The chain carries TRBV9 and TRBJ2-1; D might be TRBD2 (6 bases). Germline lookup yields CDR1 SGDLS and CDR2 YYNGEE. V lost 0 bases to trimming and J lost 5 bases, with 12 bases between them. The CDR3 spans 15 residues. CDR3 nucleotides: TGTGCCAGCAGCGTAGTCGGGACTCCTAACAATGAGCAGTTCTTC. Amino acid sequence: CASSVVGTPNNEQFF.

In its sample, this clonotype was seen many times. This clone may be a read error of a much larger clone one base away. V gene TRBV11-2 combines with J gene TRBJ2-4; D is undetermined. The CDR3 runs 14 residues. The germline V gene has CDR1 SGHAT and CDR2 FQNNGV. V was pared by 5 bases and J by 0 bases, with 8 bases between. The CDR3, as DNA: TGTGCCAGCAGCGTAGCCCTAGCCAAAAACATTCAGTACTTC. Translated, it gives CASSVALAKNIQYF.

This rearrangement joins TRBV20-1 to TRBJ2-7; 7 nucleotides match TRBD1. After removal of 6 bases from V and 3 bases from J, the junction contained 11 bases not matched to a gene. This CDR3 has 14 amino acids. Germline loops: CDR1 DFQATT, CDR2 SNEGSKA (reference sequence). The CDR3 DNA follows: TGCAGTGCCATTGACAGGGCCACCTTCTACGAGCAGTACTTC. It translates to CSAIDRATFYEQYF.

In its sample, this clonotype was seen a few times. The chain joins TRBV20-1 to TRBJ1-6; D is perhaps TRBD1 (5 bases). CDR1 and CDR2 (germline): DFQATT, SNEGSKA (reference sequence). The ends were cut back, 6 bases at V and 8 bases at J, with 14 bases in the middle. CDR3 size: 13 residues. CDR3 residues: CSANGHGYSPLHF. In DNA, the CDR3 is TGCAGTGCAAACGGACACGGCTATTCACCCCTCCACTTT.

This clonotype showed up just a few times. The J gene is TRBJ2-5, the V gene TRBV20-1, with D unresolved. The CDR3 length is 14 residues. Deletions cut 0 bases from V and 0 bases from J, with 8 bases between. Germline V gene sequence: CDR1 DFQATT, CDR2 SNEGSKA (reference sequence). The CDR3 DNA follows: TGCAGTGCTAGAGATTACCTGAACCAAGAGACCCAGTACTTC. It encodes CSARDYLNQETQYF.

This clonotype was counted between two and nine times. CDR3 sequence (DNA): TGCGCCAGCAGCCAAGATTTAGGCAGCGGGGGAACCGGGGAGCTGTTTTTT. It codes for CASSQDLGSGGTGELFF. The chain is built from TRBV4-3 and TRBJ2-2, with 8 nucleotides matching TRBD2. This CDR3 comprises 17 residues. Unmatched junction bases numbered 8, after V lost 0 bases and J lost 5 bases. Germline loops: CDR1 LGHNA, CDR2 YSLEER.

This CDR3 reads CSARGSYLEAFF. CDR3 coding DNA: TGCAGTGCTAGAGGCAGCTACCTTGAAGCTTTCTTT. V and J are TRBV20-1 and TRBJ1-1; D is unclear. Trimming shortened V by 1 base and J by 7 bases, and 10 bases separated the two germline ends. Germline V gene sequence: CDR1 DFQATT, CDR2 SNEGSKA (reference sequence). CDR3 size: 12 residues.

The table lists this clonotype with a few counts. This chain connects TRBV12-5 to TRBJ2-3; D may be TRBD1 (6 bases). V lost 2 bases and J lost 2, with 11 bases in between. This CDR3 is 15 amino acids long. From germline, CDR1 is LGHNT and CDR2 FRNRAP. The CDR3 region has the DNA TGTGCTAGTGGTTTGAGGGACACCCTCACAGATACGCAGTATTTT. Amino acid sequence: CASGLRDTLTDTQYF.

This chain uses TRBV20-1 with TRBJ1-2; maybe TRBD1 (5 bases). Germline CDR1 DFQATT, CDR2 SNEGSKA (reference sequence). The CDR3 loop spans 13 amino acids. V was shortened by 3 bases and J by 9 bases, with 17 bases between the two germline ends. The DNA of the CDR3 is TGCAGTGCTAGTAAAACGTGGGACGGAAGCTACACCTTC. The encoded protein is CSASKTWDGSYTF.

Written as DNA, the CDR3 is TGTGCCAGCCGAAGGGGGGGTAACACCGGGGAGCTGTTTTTT. It specifies CASRRGGNTGELFF. The rearrangement uses TRBV6-5 and TRBJ2-2; D may be TRBD2 (7 bases). Germline V gene lookup returns CDR1 MNHEY and CDR2 SVGAGI. The V end was cut by 8 bases, the J end by 2 bases, with 12 bases between. The CDR3 covers 14 residues.

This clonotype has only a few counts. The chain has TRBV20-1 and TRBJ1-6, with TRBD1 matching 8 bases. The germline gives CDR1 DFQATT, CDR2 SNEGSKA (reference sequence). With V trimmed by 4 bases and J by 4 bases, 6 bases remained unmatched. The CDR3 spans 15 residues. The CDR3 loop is CSATEGQVYNSPLHF. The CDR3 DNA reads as TGCAGTGCTACCGAGGGACAGGTGTATAATTCACCCCTCCACTTT.

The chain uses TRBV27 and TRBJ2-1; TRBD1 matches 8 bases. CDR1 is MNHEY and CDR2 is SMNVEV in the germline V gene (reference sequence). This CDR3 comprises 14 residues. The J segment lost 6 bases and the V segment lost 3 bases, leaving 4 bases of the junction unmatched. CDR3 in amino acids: CASSFTGQANEQFF. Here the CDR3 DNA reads TGTGCCAGCAGTTTCACGGGACAGGCCAATGAGCAGTTCTTC.

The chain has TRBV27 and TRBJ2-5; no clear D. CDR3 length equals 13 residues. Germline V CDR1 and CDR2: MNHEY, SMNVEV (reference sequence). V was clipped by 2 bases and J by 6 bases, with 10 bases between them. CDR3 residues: CASSLPGMKTQYF. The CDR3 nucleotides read TGTGCCAGCAGTTTACCTGGTATGAAGACCCAGTACTTC.